A single sample is the source of the 15 T cell receptor beta chains below, sequenced in a study of blood T cell repertoires in COVID-19. TCRdb's table, derived via immunoSEQ multiplex PCR, lists solely in-frame clones and lacks some. This table holds about 140,000 clones, roughly 80% found once. The specimen was PBMCs or T cells enriched from blood (not recorded which). These receptors all come from a woman under 30 who had been exposed to COVID-19.

The V call is TRBV12-2, the J call TRBJ1-1; the D call TRBD1 from the table was never checked on the DNA. TRBV12-2 is shown as a pseudogene. This CDR3 is 14 amino acids long. The DNA of the CDR3 is TGTGCAAGTCGCTTAGGGGGCTGGAACACTGAAGCTTTCTTT. Translation: CASRLGGWNTEAFF.

The rearrangement links TRBV28 to TRBJ2-7; 11 bases match TRBD2. Germline loops: CDR1 MDHEN, CDR2 SYDVKM. This CDR3 region has 16 residues. Trimming cost V 4 bases and J 1 base; bases outside gene matches: 6. The CDR3 DNA sequence: TGTGCCAGCAGTTCATCGGGACTAGCGGTATCCTACGAGCAGTACTTC. Translated: CASSSSGLAVSYEQYF.

The sample holds a few counts of this clone. The chain recombines TRBV18 with TRBJ1-6; 8 bases agree with TRBD1. Germline CDR1 is KGHSH and CDR2 is LQKENI. V dropped 3 bases and J dropped 3; count of bases not matched to a gene: 10. This CDR3 has 18 amino acids. In DNA form, the CDR3 reads TGTGCCAGCTCACCTCTCGATACCGGGACAGGCTATAATTCACCCCTCCACTTT. Translation: CASSPLDTGTGYNSPLHF.

The chain joins TRBV5-1 to TRBJ2-5, with D uncertain. From germline, CDR1 is SGHRS and CDR2 YFSETQ. Trimming stripped 4 bases from V and 1 base from J, with 5 bases between. The CDR3 extends over 12 amino acids. CDR3 region: CASSPPQETQYF. CDR3 coding DNA: TGCGCCAGCAGCCCTCCCCAAGAGACCCAGTACTTC. The whole variable domain, remainder taken from reference TRBV5-1 and TRBJ2-5, is KAGVTQTPRYLIKTRGQQVTLSCSPISGHRSVSWYQQTPGQGLQFLFEYFSETQRNKGNFPGRFSGRQFSNSRSEMNVSTLELGDSALYLCASSPPQETQYFGPGTRLLVL.

The V call is TRBV5-5, the J call TRBJ2-3; D gene unclear. Trimming took 0 bases from V and 2 from J, leaving 7 bases between them. Germline CDR1 is SGHKS and CDR2 is YYEKEE (reference sequence). CDR3 length equals 14 residues. As DNA, the CDR3 is TGTGCCAGCAGCTTGGGGCCGTTCACAGATACGCAGTATTTT. This sequence encodes CASSLGPFTDTQYF.

In its sample, this clone was seen a few times. The chain links TRBV6-2 or TRBV6-3 to TRBJ2-3; no reliable D call. V was shortened by 0 bases and J by 1 base, with 14 bases between the two germline ends. Per the germline V gene, CDR1 is MNHEY and CDR2 is SVGEGT. The CDR3 is 17 amino acids. The CDR3 DNA reads as TGTGCCAGCAGTTACTCGATTCTGGCGGTAGGCACAGATACGCAGTATTTT. Translated, it gives CASSYSILAVGTDTQYF.

The genes are TRBV12-3 or TRBV12-4 and TRBJ1-2, with D hard to call. The CDR3 sequence is 12 residues long. The V end lost 2 bases, the J end lost 7 bases, and 8 bases lay between the germline ends. The CDR3 protein is CASSLRSFGYTF. Here the CDR3 DNA reads TGTGCCAGCAGTTTACGGTCCTTTGGCTACACCTTC.

This clone has a handful of counts. The chain is built from TRBV7-6 and TRBJ2-3; 11 bases are a match to TRBD2. The CDR3 spans 16 residues. The ends lost 5 bases at V and 0 bases at J; junction bases unmatched: 4. Germline values: CDR1 SGHVS, CDR2 FNYEAQ. CDR3 DNA: TGTGCCAGCAGCCCCAGGACTAGCGGGAGCACAGATACGCAGTATTTT. This gives the protein CASSPRTSGSTDTQYF.

CDR3 region: CASSQVAGGPSYEQFF. Written as DNA, the CDR3 is TGCGCCAGCAGCCAAGTAGCGGGAGGGCCTTCGTATGAGCAGTTCTTC. The rearrangement joins TRBV4-1 to TRBJ2-1; 11 bases map to TRBD2. Germline V CDR1 and CDR2: MGHRA, YSYEKL. The CDR3 consists of 16 residues. Trimming at V came to 1 base and at J to 8 bases, leaving 7 bases not matched to a gene.

The rearrangement links TRBV27 to TRBJ1-1; D gene ambiguous. Germline V gene data show CDR1 as MNHEY and CDR2 as SMNVEV (reference sequence). Trimming removed 3 bases from V and 5 bases from J, with 13 bases in between. This CDR3 contains 14 residues. The DNA for the CDR3 is TGTGCCAGCAGTTTTTTGGGAGGAGGGACTGAAGCTTTCTTT. Its protein product is CASSFLGGGTEAFF.

This chain links TRBV3-1 (or the pseudogene TRBV3-2) with TRBJ1-2, with TRBD1 matching over 10 bases. The length of the CDR3 is 13 residues. CDR1 and CDR2 (germline): LGHDT, YNNKEL (reference sequence). After removal of 4 bases from V and 8 bases from J, the junction contained 4 bases not matched to a gene. CDR3 coding DNA: TGTGCCAGCAGCCTGACAGGGGGCAGGGGCTACACCTTC. Protein product: CASSLTGGRGYTF.

The chain carries TRBV18 and TRBJ2-2; D may be TRBD2 (5 bases). This CDR3 comprises 16 residues. Germline-derived CDR1 and CDR2 are KGHSH and LQKENI. V was shortened by 3 bases and J by 5 bases, with 16 bases between the two germline ends. CDR3 loop: CASSPPSGSRTGELFF. CDR3 sequence (DNA): TGTGCCAGCTCACCCCCCAGTGGGAGTCGGACCGGGGAGCTGTTTTTT. Drawing the rest from reference TRBV18 and TRBJ2-2, the complete variable domain is NAGVMQNPRHLVRRRGQEARLRCSPMKGHSHVYWYRQLPEEGLKFMVYLQKENIIDESGMPKERFSAEFPKEGPSILRIQQVVRGDSAAYFCASSPPSGSRTGELFFGEGSRLTVL.

This chain uses TRBV18 with TRBJ1-2; D call uncertain. Per the germline V gene, CDR1 is KGHSH and CDR2 is LQKENI. V dropped 3 bases and J dropped 2 bases, with 10 bases sitting between them. The CDR3 spans 14 residues. Here the CDR3 DNA reads TGTGCCAGCTCACCGGAGGATTCAAACTATGGCTACACCTTC. Residues: CASSPEDSNYGYTF.

The chain is built from TRBV7-9 and TRBJ2-3; TRBD1 might be the D (6 bases). Deletions cut 4 bases from V and 14 bases from J, with 16 bases between. The CDR3 consists of 12 residues. Germline CDR1 and CDR2: SEHNR and FQNEAQ (reference sequence). As DNA, the CDR3 is TGTGCCAGCAGCTCCGTCAGGGGAAAGGGGTATTTT. This gives the protein CASSSVRGKGYF.

This clone was observed a single time. The rearrangement uses TRBV18 and TRBJ1-5; the D gene is possibly TRBD1 (5 bases). The CDR3 has 17 residues. Trimming took 0 bases from V and 3 from J, leaving 15 bases between them. Germline values: CDR1 KGHSH, CDR2 LQKENI. The CDR3 spells CASSPPGAGGINQPQHF. CDR3 coding DNA: TGTGCCAGCTCACCACCAGGGGCCGGGGGGATCAATCAGCCCCAGCATTTT.